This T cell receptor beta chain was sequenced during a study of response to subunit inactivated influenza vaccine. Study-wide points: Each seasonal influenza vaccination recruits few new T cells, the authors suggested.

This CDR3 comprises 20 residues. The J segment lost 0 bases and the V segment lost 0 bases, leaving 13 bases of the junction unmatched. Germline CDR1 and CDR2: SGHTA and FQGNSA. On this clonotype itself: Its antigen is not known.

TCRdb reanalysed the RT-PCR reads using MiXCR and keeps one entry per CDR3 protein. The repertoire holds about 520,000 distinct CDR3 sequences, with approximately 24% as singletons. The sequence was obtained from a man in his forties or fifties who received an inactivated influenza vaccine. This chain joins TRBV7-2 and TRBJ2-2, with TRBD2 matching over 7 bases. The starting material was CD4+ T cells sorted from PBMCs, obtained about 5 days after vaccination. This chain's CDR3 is CASSLAGLWRGSANTGELFF. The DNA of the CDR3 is TGTGCCAGCAGCTTAGCTGGGCTATGGCGGGGGAGCGCGAACACCGGGGAGCTGTTTTTT.